This is a list of T cell receptor beta chains from one sample in a study of blood T cell repertoires in COVID-19. Some clones are missing from TCRdb's copy, which holds only in-frame ones; the method was immunoSEQ multiplex PCR. The sample contains roughly 15,000 clones, around three quarters of which appear only once. The sample consisted of peripheral blood. The receptors come from a man aged 65-85 years with active or convalescent COVID-19. CDR3s include the opening cysteine and the closing phenylalanine or tryptophan. D genes are given only for firm matches. Some rows have no size entry. The others give once, few or many, or a class for an expanded clone.

j_call: TRBJ2-7
clone_size: .
v_call: TRBV5-6
cdr3_length: 16
d_call: TRBD1
cdr3_nt: TGTGCCAGCAGCTTGGGGACAGGTTTTCTCTCCTACGAGCAGTACTTC
cdr3_aa: CASSLGTGFLSYEQYF

j_call: TRBJ2-5
clone_size: .
v_call: TRBV18
cdr3_length: 13
d_call: TRBD2
cdr3_nt: TGTGCCAGCTCACCCTCGGGGGGAAAGACCCAGTACTTC
cdr3_aa: CASSPSGGKTQYF

j_call: TRBJ2-7
clone_size: .
v_call: TRBV30
cdr3_length: 17
d_call: TRBD1
cdr3_nt: TGTGCCTGGAGACGGGACAGGGCCTATGCAAGATCCTACGAGCAGTACTTC
cdr3_aa: CAWRRDRAYARSYEQYF

j_call: TRBJ2-1
clone_size: .
v_call: TRBV19
cdr3_length: 17
d_call: TRBD1
cdr3_nt: TGTGCCAGTAGTATAAGGCCCCCCGGGACAGTATACAATGAGCAGTTCTTC
cdr3_aa: CASSIRPPGTVYNEQFF

j_call: TRBJ1-6
clone_size: .
v_call: TRBV19
cdr3_length: 23
d_call: TRBD1
cdr3_nt: TGTGCCAGTAGTTCGTATGAGGATTTCCGGGACAGGGTTTCGCTCTACGGTGACTCGCCCCTCCACTTT
cdr3_aa: CASSSYEDFRDRVSLYGDSPLHF

j_call: TRBJ2-1
clone_size: .
v_call: TRBV5-5
cdr3_length: 18
d_call: .
cdr3_nt: TGTGCCAGCAGCTTGCGGCAGGGCGCCATCTCTATTTACAATGAGCAGTTCTTC
cdr3_aa: CASSLRQGAISIYNEQFF

j_call: TRBJ1-6
clone_size: .
v_call: TRBV27
cdr3_length: 15
d_call: .
cdr3_nt: TGTGCCAGCAGTTTAAAGAGAGCAAATAATTCACCCCTCCACTTT
cdr3_aa: CASSLKRANNSPLHF

j_call: TRBJ1-2
clone_size: .
v_call: TRBV11-2
cdr3_length: 13
d_call: .
cdr3_nt: TGTGCCAGCAGCTCCTACGACAGAAATGGCTACACCTTC
cdr3_aa: CASSSYDRNGYTF

j_call: TRBJ2-5
clone_size: once
v_call: TRBV7-2
cdr3_length: 13
d_call: .
cdr3_nt: TGTGCCAGCAGCTTAACACAGCAAGAGACCCAGTACTTC
cdr3_aa: CASSLTQQETQYF

j_call: TRBJ1-1
clone_size: .
v_call: TRBV2
cdr3_length: 14
d_call: TRBD1
cdr3_nt: TGTGCCAGCAGTGAACGGGACAGGTGGCAGGGGGCTTTCTTT
cdr3_aa: CASSERDRWQGAFF

j_call: TRBJ1-2
clone_size: .
v_call: TRBV20-1
cdr3_length: 11
d_call: .
cdr3_nt: TGCAGTGCTAGAGAGGGGAGTGGCTACACCTTC
cdr3_aa: CSAREGSGYTF

j_call: TRBJ2-3
clone_size: .
v_call: TRBV7-2
cdr3_length: 15
d_call: TRBD2
cdr3_nt: TGTGCCAGCAGTCAACCGGGACTAGGGGTTGATACGCAGTATTTT
cdr3_aa: CASSQPGLGVDTQYF

j_call: TRBJ1-1
clone_size: .
v_call: TRBV6-5
cdr3_length: 14
d_call: TRBD1
cdr3_nt: TGTGCCAGCAGTTACGGACAGGGGTTCGCTGAAGCTTTCTTT
cdr3_aa: CASSYGQGFAEAFF

j_call: TRBJ1-6
clone_size: .
v_call: TRBV5-1
cdr3_length: 14
d_call: .
cdr3_nt: TGCGCCAGCAGCTTGGCCTTCGGTAATTCACCCCTCCACTTT
cdr3_aa: CASSLAFGNSPLHF

j_call: TRBJ2-7
clone_size: .
v_call: TRBV2
cdr3_length: 13
d_call: TRBD1
cdr3_nt: TGTGCCGGGGACAGGGGGCCCTCCTACGAGCAGTACTTC
cdr3_aa: CAGDRGPSYEQYF

j_call: TRBJ1-5
clone_size: .
v_call: TRBV11-1
cdr3_length: 14
d_call: .
cdr3_nt: TGTGCCAGCAGCTCCAGAGGGAGCAATCAGCCCCAGCATTTT
cdr3_aa: CASSSRGSNQPQHF

j_call: TRBJ1-1
clone_size: .
v_call: TRBV5-4
cdr3_length: 15
d_call: .
cdr3_nt: TGTGCCAGCAGCTTGGGTGGGCAGGTGAACACTGAAGCTTTCTTT
cdr3_aa: CASSLGGQVNTEAFF

j_call: TRBJ2-5
clone_size: .
v_call: TRBV5-1
cdr3_length: 16
d_call: .
cdr3_nt: TGCGCCAGCAGCTTGCTGGGGGGAACGACCCAAGAGACCCAGTACTTC
cdr3_aa: CASSLLGGTTQETQYF

j_call: TRBJ2-1
clone_size: .
v_call: TRBV28
cdr3_length: 12
d_call: TRBD2
cdr3_nt: TGTGCCTCTAGCGGGTCCTACAATGAGCAGTTCTTC
cdr3_aa: CASSGSYNEQFF

j_call: TRBJ2-1
clone_size: .
v_call: TRBV24-1
cdr3_length: 15
d_call: TRBD2
cdr3_nt: TGTGCCACCAGTGGAGCTAGCGGGAGATACAATGAGCAGTTCTTC
cdr3_aa: CATSGASGRYNEQFF

j_call: TRBJ1-3
clone_size: few
v_call: TRBV5-1
cdr3_length: 15
d_call: .
cdr3_nt: TGCGCCAGCAGCTTCGACCGGAGCTCTGGAAACACCATATATTTT
cdr3_aa: CASSFDRSSGNTIYF

j_call: TRBJ1-3
clone_size: .
v_call: TRBV28
cdr3_length: 15
d_call: .
cdr3_nt: TGTGCCAGCAGTTTTTTATCCAGCTCTGGAAACACCATATATTTT
cdr3_aa: CASSFLSSSGNTIYF

j_call: TRBJ2-7
clone_size: .
v_call: TRBV3-1/TRBV3-2
cdr3_length: 13
d_call: .
cdr3_nt: TGTGCCAGCCCCCGGGGTTCCTACTACGAGCAGTACTTC
cdr3_aa: CASPRGSYYEQYF

j_call: TRBJ2-7
clone_size: medium-sized
v_call: TRBV28
cdr3_length: 14
d_call: TRBD2
cdr3_nt: TGTGCCACCCGAACGCCGGGGGGAGCGAACGAGCAGTACTTC
cdr3_aa: CATRTPGGANEQYF

j_call: TRBJ2-7
clone_size: .
v_call: TRBV28
cdr3_length: 15
d_call: TRBD2
cdr3_nt: TGTGCCAGCAGTCTACTAGCGGGAGGGCCCCGGGAGCAGTACTTC
cdr3_aa: CASSLLAGGPREQYF

j_call: TRBJ2-2
clone_size: .
v_call: TRBV4-1
cdr3_length: 15
d_call: TRBD1
cdr3_nt: TGCGCCAGCACCCGGGACAGGGATTGGGGCGGGGAGCTGTTTTTT
cdr3_aa: CASTRDRDWGGELFF

j_call: TRBJ2-2
clone_size: .
v_call: TRBV5-5
cdr3_length: 15
d_call: TRBD1
cdr3_nt: TGTGCCAGCAGCTTGGTCCAGGGGGCTAACGGGGAGCTGTTTTTT
cdr3_aa: CASSLVQGANGELFF

j_call: TRBJ2-2
clone_size: .
v_call: TRBV11-2
cdr3_length: 18
d_call: TRBD2
cdr3_nt: TGTGCCAGCAGCTTGGGACTAGCGGGAGAAGCCGGAACCGGGGAGCTGTTTTTT
cdr3_aa: CASSLGLAGEAGTGELFF

j_call: TRBJ2-2
clone_size: .
v_call: TRBV19
cdr3_length: 14
d_call: TRBD1
cdr3_nt: TGTGCCAGTATAGGACAGGGCAACACCGGGGAGCTGTTTTTT
cdr3_aa: CASIGQGNTGELFF

j_call: TRBJ1-1
clone_size: .
v_call: TRBV7-2
cdr3_length: 13
d_call: TRBD1
cdr3_nt: TGTGCCAGCAGCCCTAACAGGGGCACTGAAGCTTTCTTT
cdr3_aa: CASSPNRGTEAFF

j_call: TRBJ1-6
clone_size: few
v_call: TRBV5-1
cdr3_length: 15
d_call: TRBD1
cdr3_nt: TGCGCCAGCAGCTCTTCGGGACAGAGTCATTCACCCCTCCACTTT
cdr3_aa: CASSSSGQSHSPLHF

j_call: TRBJ1-2
clone_size: .
v_call: TRBV1
cdr3_length: 19
d_call: .
cdr3_nt: TGCACCAGCTCCTCCAAGAAAAGAGGACAGGGGGCAGTCGACTATGGCTACACCTTC
cdr3_aa: CTSSSKKRGQGAVDYGYTF

j_call: TRBJ1-1
clone_size: .
v_call: TRBV28
cdr3_length: 17
d_call: TRBD1
cdr3_nt: TGTGCCAGCAGCTACAGGGGGCCGATCCCTATGGCCACTGAAGCTTTCTTT
cdr3_aa: CASSYRGPIPMATEAFF

j_call: TRBJ2-2
clone_size: .
v_call: TRBV7-6
cdr3_length: 15
d_call: .
cdr3_nt: TGTGCCAGCAGCTTACTGAGGGGGTACACCGGGGAGCTGTTTTTT
cdr3_aa: CASSLLRGYTGELFF

j_call: TRBJ2-1
clone_size: .
v_call: TRBV28
cdr3_length: 16
d_call: .
cdr3_nt: TGTGCCAGCAGTCCCCCTGGGGGACTGGGACTTGGTGAGCAGTTCTTC
cdr3_aa: CASSPPGGLGLGEQFF

j_call: TRBJ1-5
clone_size: .
v_call: TRBV7-2
cdr3_length: 13
d_call: .
cdr3_nt: TGTGCCAGCAGCTTAGTTTATAATCAGCCCCAGCATTTT
cdr3_aa: CASSLVYNQPQHF

j_call: TRBJ1-1
clone_size: .
v_call: TRBV6-5
cdr3_length: 14
d_call: .
cdr3_nt: TGTGCCAGCAGTCAGAGACAGTTAAACACTGAAGCTTTCTTT
cdr3_aa: CASSQRQLNTEAFF

j_call: TRBJ1-2
clone_size: .
v_call: TRBV21-1
cdr3_length: 17
d_call: .
cdr3_nt: TGTGCCAGCTTTTTTCCGGGACAGGGACTATCTTTGTATGGCTACACCTTC
cdr3_aa: CASFFPGQGLSLYGYTF

j_call: TRBJ2-1
clone_size: .
v_call: TRBV7-2
cdr3_length: 15
d_call: TRBD2
cdr3_nt: TGTGCCAGCAGCTTAGTGGCCGGGAGGGGAACTGAGCAGTTCTTC
cdr3_aa: CASSLVAGRGTEQFF

j_call: TRBJ2-1
clone_size: .
v_call: TRBV5-1
cdr3_length: 16
d_call: .
cdr3_nt: TGCGCCAGCAGCTTGGGCCCCGGCCTAGCCGCAAATGAGCAGTTCTTC
cdr3_aa: CASSLGPGLAANEQFF

j_call: TRBJ1-2
clone_size: .
v_call: TRBV12-3/TRBV12-4
cdr3_length: 13
d_call: .
cdr3_nt: TGTGCCAGCAGTTTACAGGTGTCTGATGGCTACACCTTC
cdr3_aa: CASSLQVSDGYTF

j_call: TRBJ1-1
clone_size: .
v_call: TRBV5-8
cdr3_length: 14
d_call: .
cdr3_nt: TGTGCCAGCAGCACAGGGTACCTGAACACTGAAGCTTTCTTT
cdr3_aa: CASSTGYLNTEAFF

j_call: TRBJ1-6
clone_size: .
v_call: TRBV5-1
cdr3_length: 15
d_call: .
cdr3_nt: TGCGCCAGCAGCTTGGAAGGGGGGGAAAATTCACCCCTCCACTTT
cdr3_aa: CASSLEGGENSPLHF